This is a list of T cell receptor beta chains from one sample in a study of control samples from healthy donors and cancer patients. Sequenced by immunoSEQ multiplex PCR; TCRdb stores in-frame clones only, minus some. The sample records some 56,000 clones, 90% to 95% being singletons. The sequenced sample consisted of blood. The receptors here all came from a man aged 25-45 years in good health. The CDR3 runs from the conserved cysteine through the conserved F or W. A D gene is named only where the DNA matches it firmly. Expanded clones are given a class, and other clones once, few, many or no size at all.

TRBJ2-7 TRBD1 . TRBV29-1 TGCAGCGTTGGAGACAGGGCGGCCGAGCAGTACTTC CSVGDRAAEQYF
TRBJ1-2 TRBD1 . TRBV6-2/TRBV6-3 TGTGCCAGCAGCCCAGGGGGCGCTAACTATGGCTACACCTTC CASSPGGANYGYTF
TRBJ2-7 . . TRBV7-9 TGTGCCAGCAGCCCTCCGGACAAGGCGGGGGAGCAGTACTTC CASSPPDKAGEQYF
TRBJ2-5 . once TRBV11-2 TGTGCCAGCAGCTTAGATAGAAACGGTGGCTGGGAGACCCAGTACTTC CASSLDRNGGWETQYF
TRBJ2-7 . . TRBV4-1 TGCGCCAGCAGCCAAGTTCAGGATTTGTACGAGCAGTACTTC CASSQVQDLYEQYF
TRBJ2-1 TRBD2 once TRBV24-1 TGTGCCACCAGTGATGCCTCGACTAGCGGGTCCTCCTACAATGAGCAGTTCTTC CATSDASTSGSSYNEQFF
TRBJ1-3 . . TRBV28 TGTGCCAGCAGTTTAGTCCGGGGGGCAGAGAACACCATATATTTT CASSLVRGAENTIYF
TRBJ2-7 . . TRBV28 TGTGCCAGCAGTAAGCAGAGACTAGTCTCCTACGAGCAGTACTTC CASSKQRLVSYEQYF
TRBJ2-1 . . TRBV5-1 TGCGCCAGCAGCTTGGAGGCGGCCTACAATGAGCAGTTCTTC CASSLEAAYNEQFF
TRBJ1-1 TRBD1 . TRBV30 TGTGCCTGCCTATCCCGGGACAGGGTCAACACTGAAGCTTTCTTT CACLSRDRVNTEAFF
TRBJ1-5 TRBD1 . TRBV29-1 TGCAGCGTTTGGGACAGGGGGAATCAGCCCCAGCATTTT CSVWDRGNQPQHF
TRBJ1-1 . . TRBV19 TGTGCCAGTAGACCTCAGGGGAGGGGTACTGAAGCTTTCTTT CASRPQGRGTEAFF
TRBJ1-5 . . TRBV19 TGTGCCAGTAGTATTTATATGGGGAATCAGCCCCAGCATTTT CASSIYMGNQPQHF
TRBJ2-7 TRBD2 . TRBV7-2 TGTGCCAGCAGAGCGGGAGGTTCCCACGAGCAGTACTTC CASRAGGSHEQYF
TRBJ1-2 TRBD1 . TRBV12-5 TGTGCTAGTGGTCTCCAGGGGGGAGGCTATGGCTACACCTTC CASGLQGGGYGYTF
TRBJ1-2 . . TRBV27 TGTGCCAGCAGTTCCCCAGCTAGGGACTATGGCTACACCTTC CASSSPARDYGYTF
TRBJ1-5 . once TRBV21-1 TGTGCCAGCAGCCTAAATTTACAGGGATATCAGCCCCAGCATTTT CASSLNLQGYQPQHF
TRBJ2-7 . . TRBV24-1 TGTGCCACCAGTGATCCGGGGACTTCCTACGAGCAGTACTTC CATSDPGTSYEQYF
TRBJ1-4 . . TRBV9 TGTGCCAGCAGCGTAGATCCTATAGGGACTAATGAAAAACTGTTTTTT CASSVDPIGTNEKLFF
TRBJ2-6 . . TRBV6-5 TGTGCCAGCAGTTTTAAGGGTGGGGATGGGGCCAACGTCCTGACTTTC CASSFKGGDGANVLTF
TRBJ1-3 . . TRBV11-2 TGTGCCAGCAGCTTGAGGACAGCTGGAAACACCATATATTTT CASSLRTAGNTIYF
TRBJ1-5 TRBD1 . TRBV20-1 TGCAGTGCTAGTCTCATTGTGACAGGGACATATCAGCCCCAGCATTTT CSASLIVTGTYQPQHF
TRBJ2-7 TRBD1 . TRBV29-1 TGCAGCGTTGGAGGACAGGCCGATGTGGTCGAGCAGTACTTC CSVGGQADVVEQYF
TRBJ1-1 . once TRBV10-3 TGTGCCATCAGTGGACAGGCAAACACTGAAGCTTTCTTT CAISGQANTEAFF
TRBJ2-7 . . TRBV2 TGTGCCTCCAACGTTGGGCCCTACGAGCAGTACTTC CASNVGPYEQYF
TRBJ2-1 TRBD2 . TRBV5-4 TGTGCCAGCAGCTTGGGGGCCCAGACTAGCCACGCGTCTGTTGAGCAGTTCTTC CASSLGAQTSHASVEQFF
TRBJ1-1 . . TRBV5-6 TGTGCCAGCAGCTTGCCTGGGGGTGGAACTGAAGCTTTCTTT CASSLPGGGTEAFF
TRBJ2-7 . . TRBV6-5 TGTGCCAGCAGTTACTCGCCGGACTCCTACGAGCAGTACTTC CASSYSPDSYEQYF
TRBJ1-3 TRBD1 . TRBV27 TGTGCCAGCAGTCCATTAGGGCCCGGGACAGGGCTTAACTCTGGAAACACCATATATTTT CASSPLGPGTGLNSGNTIYF
TRBJ2-3 . . TRBV14 TGTGCCAGCAGCCAAGATCGGCAGCCCACAGATACGCAGTATTTT CASSQDRQPTDTQYF
TRBJ1-5 TRBD1 . TRBV7-2 TGTGCCAGCAGCTCGGGACAGGGGGCGGGGCAGCCCCAGCATTTT CASSSGQGAGQPQHF
TRBJ1-4 . . TRBV4-1 TGCGCCAGCAGCCAGGATTCCCCATGGGGAAAACTGTTTTTT CASSQDSPWGKLFF
TRBJ1-2 . once TRBV13 TGTGCCAGCAGCCCCAAAGGTTATGGCTACACCTTC CASSPKGYGYTF
TRBJ1-4 . . TRBV5-6 TGTGCCAGCAGCTTAATGTGGCAGGACAATGAAAAACTGTTTTTT CASSLMWQDNEKLFF
TRBJ2-5 TRBD1 . TRBV19 TGTGCCAGTACCCAAACAGGGGGGAAGACCCAGTACTTC CASTQTGGKTQYF
TRBJ2-2 . . TRBV28 TGTGCCAGCAGTTTGGGGACCCTGAACACCGGGGAGCTGTTTTTT CASSLGTLNTGELFF
TRBJ1-2 TRBD1 . TRBV5-4 TGTGCCAGCAGCGGGACAGGGGCCTATGGCTACACCTTC CASSGTGAYGYTF
TRBJ1-4 . . TRBV15 TGTGCCACCAGCAGAGGTGGGAAAACCTCTAATGAAAAACTGTTTTTT CATSRGGKTSNEKLFF
TRBJ1-1 . . TRBV5-4 TGTGCCAGCAGCTTGAAACAGGGGAACACTGAAGCTTTCTTT CASSLKQGNTEAFF
TRBJ1-1 TRBD1 . TRBV28 TGTGCCAGCAGTTTCTCACAGGGGTCAGGGAGCAACACTGAAGCTTTCTTT CASSFSQGSGSNTEAFF
TRBJ1-6 . . TRBV12-3/TRBV12-4 TGTGCCAGCAGTTTACTGTATAATTCACCCCTCCACTTT CASSLLYNSPLHF
TRBJ2-3 . . TRBV5-1 TGCGCCAGCAGCTTAAGACAGCCTAGCACAGATACGCAGTATTTT CASSLRQPSTDTQYF
TRBJ1-5 . once TRBV6-6 TGTGCCAGCACCCACCATGACAAGGACAATCAGCCCCAGCATTTT CASTHHDKDNQPQHF
TRBJ2-7 . . TRBV10-3 TGTGCCATCAGTACAGGGCTCTACGAGCAGTACTTC CAISTGLYEQYF
TRBJ2-7 . . TRBV28 TGTGCCAGCAGTGTTACAGGCCTGAACTACGAGCAGTACTTC CASSVTGLNYEQYF
TRBJ2-3 . . TRBV9 TGTGCCAGCAGCCCTCAACTCTCGGCCTCCCTCGATACGCAGTATTTT CASSPQLSASLDTQYF
TRBJ1-3 . . TRBV5-4 TGTGCCAGCAGCCCGGGGGCGGAGGCTCATGGAAACACCATATATTTT CASSPGAEAHGNTIYF
TRBJ2-2 . . TRBV7-9 TGTGCCAGCAGTCGCGGTGGGACCGGTAGGAACACCGGGGAGCTGTTTTTT CASSRGGTGRNTGELFF
TRBJ2-5 . . TRBV4-1 TGCGCCAGCAGCCAACCGAGGAGGGGAGAGACCCAGTACTTC CASSQPRRGETQYF
TRBJ2-1 TRBD2 . TRBV2 TGTGCCAGCAGTATGGGACTAGACAATGAGCAGTTCTTC CASSMGLDNEQFF
TRBJ1-1 TRBD1 . TRBV19 TGTGCCAGTAGGATACAGGGGGCCGGCACTGAAGCTTTCTTT CASRIQGAGTEAFF
TRBJ1-1 . . TRBV5-8 TGTGCCAGCAGCTTGGGGGGTGGAGCTTTCTTT CASSLGGGAFF
TRBJ1-5 . . TRBV6-5 TGTGCCAGCAGTTATTCAGGGGGCAATCAGCCCCAGCATTTT CASSYSGGNQPQHF
TRBJ2-3 . . TRBV7-9 TGTGCCAGCAGCCACCAGGGGGGAGGCTCAGATACGCAGTATTTT CASSHQGGGSDTQYF
TRBJ2-3 TRBD2 . TRBV30 TGTGCCTGGAGCCCACCCCAACTAGCGGGAGGCTCCCTTAGCACAGATACGCAGTATTTT CAWSPPQLAGGSLSTDTQYF